Shown below are 24 T cell receptor beta chains from a single sample sequenced in a study of T-cell reconstitution after alpha-beta-depleted transplantation in children. For TCRbeta, the library was prepared with unique molecular identifiers. TCRdb re-analysed the PCR reads in MiXCR, keeping a single row per CDR3 protein. In the table there are 750,000 to 950,000 distinct CDR3 sequences, roughly 15% of which are singletons. The sample was PBMCs, mostly from graft donor cells, taken 360 days after TCRalphabeta/CD19-depleted stem cell transplant. The receptors here all came from a male patient between 10 and 17 years old who had a stem cell transplant for acute lymphoblastic leukemia, so the T cells may come from the graft donor.

The gene calls are TRBV7-6 and TRBJ2-5, with D perhaps matching TRBD1 (6 bases). The V gene's germline CDR1 is SGHVS and CDR2 FNYEAQ. V was shortened by 5 bases and J by 10 bases, with 17 bases between the two germline ends. The CDR3 has 13 amino acids. The CDR3 region is CASSPRGQRGQYF. The DNA for the CDR3 is TGTGCCAGCAGCCCTAGGGGACAACGTGGCCAGTACTTC.

This clonotype came up a few times. The chain employs TRBV5-1 and TRBJ2-4; the match to TRBD2 covers 7 bases. CDR1 and CDR2 (germline): SGHRS, YFSETQ. This CDR3 is 18 amino acids long. The trim removed 1 base at V and 0 bases at J, leaving 10 bases unmatched. The CDR3, as DNA: TGCGCCAGCAGCTTGAATCCCCAGGGACTACTAGCCAAAAACATTCAGTACTTC. Protein sequence: CASSLNPQGLLAKNIQYF.

The chain joins TRBV18 to TRBJ1-1; D perhaps matches TRBD1 (5 bases). The CDR3 is 14 residues long. The V gene lost 2 bases and the J gene lost 7 bases, with 14 bases spanning the gap. The germline V gene encodes CDR1 KGHSH and CDR2 LQKENI. Here the CDR3 DNA reads TGTGCCAGCTCACCAACCGGGAATAGGGGTGAAGCTTTCTTT. It codes for CASSPTGNRGEAFF.

V and J are TRBV12-3 or TRBV12-4 and TRBJ1-2, with 10 positions matching TRBD1. J gave up 8 bases and V 2 bases, and 5 bases lay outside the gene matches. The CDR3 totals 14 residues. CDR3 nucleotides: TGTGCCAGCAGTTTATCCGACAGGGGGCTGGGCTACACCTTC. As protein: CASSLSDRGLGYTF.

There are a few counts of this clonotype. The chain carries TRBV6-5 and TRBJ2-7, with D possibly being TRBD2 (6 bases). Per the germline V gene, CDR1 is MNHEY and CDR2 is SVGAGI. The V end was cut by 1 base, the J end by 7 bases, with 11 bases between. The CDR3 spans 13 residues. The CDR3 here is CASSYFGGKEQYF. The CDR3 region has the DNA TGTGCCAGCAGTTACTTCGGCGGGAAGGAGCAGTACTTC.

This rearrangement joins TRBV7-9 to TRBJ2-7; D call uncertain. Between the trimmed V and J ends, which lost 2 bases and 6 bases, there was a span of 5 bases. CDR3 length equals 11 residues. Germline assignment: CDR1 SEHNR and CDR2 FQNEAQ (reference sequence). CDR3 protein: CASSLWVEQYF. The DNA for the CDR3 is TGTGCCAGCAGCTTATGGGTCGAGCAGTACTTC.

This clonotype was recorded a few times. J is TRBJ2-1 and V is TRBV24-1, with 10 bases lining up with TRBD2. CDR3 length equals 18 residues. Per germline, CDR1 KGHDR and CDR2 SFDVKD. V lost 10 bases to trimming and J lost 0 bases; unmatched junction nucleotides: 14. Here the CDR3 DNA reads TGTGCCACGCAAGGGCCTAGCGGGGGACTTAGCTCCTACAATGAGCAGTTCTTC. Translated, it gives CATQGPSGGLSSYNEQFF.

In this sample, this clonotype turned up a few times. Here the CDR3 reads CAVQGLAGSTDTQYF. CDR3 nucleotides: TGTGCCGTCCAGGGACTAGCGGGGAGCACAGATACGCAGTATTTT. The chain combines TRBV24-1 with TRBJ2-3; 13 bases agree with TRBD2. This CDR3 has 15 amino acids. The V gene end was trimmed by 12 bases and the J gene end by 0 bases; junction bases not matched to a gene: 5. The germline gives CDR1 KGHDR, CDR2 SFDVKD.

Only a few counts were recorded for this clonotype. The rearrangement uses TRBV24-1 and TRBJ2-1; tentative D call: TRBD1 (5 bases). The CDR3 spans 16 residues. CDR1 is KGHDR and CDR2 is SFDVKD in the germline V gene. Trimming took 3 bases from V and 0 from J, leaving 11 bases between them. This chain's CDR3 is CATSDDTGYSYNEQFF. The CDR3 nucleotides read TGTGCCACCAGTGATGATACAGGCTACTCCTACAATGAGCAGTTCTTC.

A few counts support this clonotype. The chain joins TRBV3-1 to TRBJ1-4; unclear D gene. The germline V and J ends were trimmed by 1 base and 4 bases, with 10 bases remaining between them. Germline lookup yields CDR1 LGHDT and CDR2 YNNKEL (reference sequence). The CDR3 covers 15 residues. The CDR3 is CASSQAGEVNEKLFF. The DNA for the CDR3 is TGTGCCAGCAGCCAAGCCGGGGAAGTTAATGAAAAACTGTTTTTT.

The gene calls are TRBV12-3 or TRBV12-4 and TRBJ2-3; TRBD2 agrees at 7 bases. Germline trimming cut 7 bases from V and 4 bases from J; bases unmatched to any gene: 11. There are 15 residues in the CDR3. CDR3 nucleotide sequence: TGTGCCAGCAAGCGGGAAATGTTCTTCGCAGATACGCAGTATTTT. The encoded protein is CASKREMFFADTQYF.

The gene calls are TRBV4-1 and TRBJ1-2; a possible D gene is TRBD1 (5 bases). The V and J ends lost 4 bases and 1 base respectively, with 19 bases between them. Germline V lookup: CDR1 MGHRA, CDR2 YSYEKL. CDR3 length: 17 residues. The CDR3 is CASSLAEGTVLNYGYTF. The DNA of the CDR3 is TGCGCCAGCAGCCTAGCAGAGGGGACGGTACTTAACTATGGCTACACCTTC.

This clonotype was detected a few times. The V and J genes are TRBV10-3 and TRBJ2-7; 8 bases line up with TRBD1. V was clipped by 2 bases and J by 5 bases; unmatched bases: 5. Germline V lookup: CDR1 ENHRY, CDR2 SYGVKD. The CDR3 consists of 14 residues. CDR3 coding DNA: TGTGCCATCAGTGAGGGACAGGGCTTCCACGAGCAGTACTTC. Its translation is CAISEGQGFHEQYF.

This rearrangement joins TRBV24-1 to TRBJ2-1; 11 nucleotides agree with TRBD2. This CDR3 spans 14 amino acids. V lost 4 bases, J lost 7 bases, and 2 bases stayed unmatched. Germline lookup yields CDR1 KGHDR and CDR2 SFDVKD. CDR3 coding DNA: TGTGCCACCAGTGACGCTAGCGGGAGGAATGAGCAGTTCTTC. Amino acids: CATSDASGRNEQFF.

The gene calls are TRBV28 and TRBJ1-2; a possible D gene is TRBD1 (6 bases). V was shortened by 8 bases and J by 4 bases, with 20 bases between the two germline ends. Per the germline V gene, CDR1 is MDHEN and CDR2 is SYDVKM. The CDR3 spans 15 residues. CDR3 nucleotides: TGTGCCAGCTTCGGACAGAATTATTTTTTCTATGGCTACACCTTC. Its translation: CASFGQNYFFYGYTF.

CDR3 in DNA: TGCAGTGCTCTCCTAGCGGCTATCTACAATGAGCAGTTCTTC. Its protein is CSALLAAIYNEQFF. The chain carries TRBV20-1 and TRBJ2-1; 7 nucleotides match TRBD2. With 5 bases clipped from V and 3 bases from J, the junction kept 7 bases outside the gene matches. Germline CDR1 DFQATT, CDR2 SNEGSKA (reference sequence). CDR3 length: 14 amino acids.

The V call is TRBV18, the J call TRBJ2-1; D is ambiguous. V lost 2 bases and J 5 bases, leaving 10 bases between the germline ends. Germline V gene data show CDR1 as KGHSH and CDR2 as LQKENI. The CDR3 is 14 residues long. This CDR3 reads CASSPNIGNNEQFF. CDR3 bases: TGTGCCAGCTCACCAAATATAGGGAACAATGAGCAGTTCTTC. Filled out from reference TRBV18 and TRBJ2-1, the complete variable domain reads NAGVMQNPRHLVRRRGQEARLRCSPMKGHSHVYWYRQLPEEGLKFMVYLQKENIIDESGMPKERFSAEFPKEGPSILRIQQVVRGDSAAYFCASSPNIGNNEQFFGPGTRLTVL.

The DNA for the CDR3 is TGTGCCAGCAAAGGGGGGCGCGGGACTAGACGTCCCTACGAGCAGTACTTC. Protein sequence: CASKGGRGTRRPYEQYF. This chain joins TRBV2 and TRBJ2-7; TRBD2 matches at 8 bases. Germline V gives CDR1 SNHLY, CDR2 FYNNEI. The V gene end was trimmed by 7 bases and the J gene end by 2 bases; junction bases not matched to a gene: 16. The CDR3 consists of 17 residues.

This clonotype was picked up many times. The junction departs from germline at one end; a sequencing error may be responsible. The genes are TRBV5-1 and TRBJ2-1, with unresolved D. Germline-derived CDR1 and CDR2 are SGHRS and YFSETQ. The CDR3 is 14 amino acids. The CDR3 region has the DNA TGTGCCAGCAGTTCAGGCGGCTCCTACAATGAGCAGTTCTTC. This codes for CASSSGGSYNEQFF.

This clonotype was found a few times. The rearrangement links TRBV5-1 to TRBJ2-1, with D uncertain. Germline V CDR1 and CDR2: SGHRS, YFSETQ. The CDR3 extends over 16 amino acids. Trimming took off 0 bases at V and 4 bases at J, with 14 bases between the two ends. The CDR3 sequence is CASSLGFVGPYNEQFF. In nucleotides, the CDR3 is TGCGCCAGCAGCTTGGGATTTGTAGGCCCGTACAATGAGCAGTTCTTC.

This chain joins TRBV12-3 or TRBV12-4 and TRBJ2-1; possible D gene TRBD2, 5 bases. CDR3 length: 14 residues. The V end was cut by 5 bases, the J end by 2 bases, with 10 bases between. The CDR3 nucleotides read TGTGCCAGCAGTCACCGGGGTCCCTACAATGAGCAGTTCTTC. Its translation is CASSHRGPYNEQFF.

This rearrangement joins TRBV5-1 to TRBJ2-2; 8 bases line up with TRBD2. Germline trimming cut 4 bases from V and 3 bases from J; bases unmatched to any gene: 2. The CDR3 extends over 14 amino acids. Germline assignment: CDR1 SGHRS and CDR2 YFSETQ. The DNA for the CDR3 is TGCGCCAGCAGCCAGCGGGAGTACACCGGGGAGCTGTTTTTT. It yields the protein CASSQREYTGELFF.

J is TRBJ2-4 and V is TRBV5-6, with D tentatively TRBD2 (5 bases). This CDR3 contains 14 residues. Per germline, CDR1 SGHDT and CDR2 YYEEEE. The V gene lost 2 bases and the J gene lost 4 bases, with 10 bases spanning the gap. For the CDR3, the DNA is TGTGCCAGCAGCTTTGGACTCGGGAAAAACATTCAGTACTTC. Translated, it gives CASSFGLGKNIQYF.

This clonotype showed up just a few times. The V and J genes are TRBV6-1 and TRBJ1-6; D is ambiguous. CDR3 length: 15 amino acids. V lost 10 bases, J lost 11 bases, and 24 bases lay in between. Germline assignment: CDR1 MNHNS and CDR2 SASEGT. The CDR3: CATRVGVDGLAPLHF. The CDR3 coding sequence is TGTGCCACCCGCGTTGGTGTTGACGGACTTGCACCCCTCCACTTT.